The TCR beta chain under discussion was sequenced for a study of T cell changes during pregnancy in multiple sclerosis. This clone was counted only a few times. Measured with immunoSEQ multiplex PCR; TCRdb has only the in-frame clones, and not every one. The data contain tens of thousands of clones, 80% to 95% of them singletons. The sequencing used peripheral blood, collected in the second trimester of pregnancy. The TCR originated in a female donor with multiple sclerosis, enrolled in a pregnancy study.

The CDR3, as DNA: TGTGCCAGCAGCTCTCGACAGGGCTCCTATAATTCACCCCTCCACTTT. Translating it yields CASSSRQGSYNSPLHF. This rearrangement joins TRBV11-3 to TRBJ1-6; the match to TRBD1 covers 7 bases. This CDR3 spans 16 amino acids. Germline trimming cut 4 bases from V and 0 bases from J; bases unmatched to any gene: 3. The V gene's germline CDR1 is SGHNT and CDR2 YENEEA.